The 31 T cell receptor beta chains presented below share a single source sample, sequenced in a study of quantifying T cell responses using KT2 cells. Across the study: RNA was reverse transcribed with TCR alpha and beta constant-region primers.

An oligo carrying a UMI was ligated to the cDNA 3' end. First-round PCR used around 4 cycles and beta primers RC1.1 and RC1.2 covering TRBC1 and TRBC2. TCRdb ran MiXCR on the UMI-ligation and nested PCR reads and lists one entry per CDR3 protein. The sample lists about 32,000 distinct CDR3 sequences, about 7.1% occurring once. Sequencing was performed on PBMCs spiked with cells of the T cell clone KT2. Receptor source: a human donor.

The chain uses TRBV29-1 and TRBJ2-7, with 12 bases identical to TRBD1. From germline, CDR1 is SQVTM and CDR2 ANQGSEA. Trimming cost V 6 bases and J 1 base; bases outside gene matches: 10. The CDR3 spans 16 residues. The chain's CDR3 is CSVAHGTGGASYEQYF. In DNA form, the CDR3 reads TGCAGCGTCGCCCATGGGACAGGGGGCGCGTCCTACGAGCAGTACTTC.

This clonotype showed up many times. The genes are TRBV12-3 or TRBV12-4 and TRBJ1-3; D not resolved. The V end lost 3 bases, the J end lost 0 bases, and 6 bases lay between the germline ends. CDR3 length: 14 amino acids. The CDR3 coding sequence is TGTGCCAGCAGTTTCCCAGGCTCTGGAAACACCATATATTTT. Amino acids: CASSFPGSGNTIYF.

This clonotype was seen repeatedly, ten times or more. The chain uses TRBV6-5 and TRBJ2-3, with D uncertain. The V end was cut by 6 bases, the J end by 2 bases, with 9 bases between. The germline V gene encodes CDR1 MNHEY and CDR2 SVGAGI. The CDR3 is 13 residues long. The CDR3 DNA follows: TGTGCCAGCAGGATGGGGATCACAGATACGCAGTATTTT. Translation gives CASRMGITDTQYF.

This clonotype was detected only a few times. The DNA of the CDR3 is TGTGCCAGCAGCCCTACAGGGGCCGGCACAGATACGCAGTATTTT. Its translation is CASSPTGAGTDTQYF. The chain has TRBV12-3 or TRBV12-4 and TRBJ2-3; 7 bases line up with TRBD1. CDR3 size: 15 residues. The V and J ends lost 6 bases and 1 base, in that order; junction bases with no gene match: 7.

This clonotype was recorded a few times. The chain uses TRBV12-3 or TRBV12-4 and TRBJ2-2, with a tentative D call TRBD1 (5 bases). V was cut by 3 bases and J by 7 bases, with 15 bases left in between. This CDR3 contains 15 residues. The CDR3 DNA sequence: TGTGCCAGCAGTTTCGGGCAGGGAAAAGACGGGGAGCTGTTTTTT. It specifies CASSFGQGKDGELFF.

In this sample, this clonotype turned up many times. The chain is built from TRBV12-3 or TRBV12-4 and TRBJ1-2; no reliable D call. V lost 1 base and J lost 4, with 10 bases in between. This CDR3 spans 14 amino acids. This chain's CDR3 is CASSLEIPGYGYTF. As DNA, the CDR3 is TGTGCCAGCAGTTTAGAGATACCAGGCTATGGCTACACCTTC.

This clonotype was detected ten times or more. The genes are TRBV29-1 and TRBJ1-2; D perhaps matches TRBD1 (5 bases). The germline CDR1 and CDR2 sequences are SQVTM and ANQGSEA. The CDR3 extends over 14 amino acids. Trimming left V 6 bases short and J 4 bases short, with 18 bases between. The chain's CDR3 is CSVDDSTGPYGYTF. The CDR3 nucleotides are TGCAGCGTAGATGATAGTACAGGCCCCTATGGCTACACCTTC.

There are many counts of this clonotype. The chain combines TRBV27 with TRBJ1-6; D is ambiguous. This CDR3 has 16 amino acids. Trimming pared 4 bases from V and 9 bases from J, leaving 19 bases between. The V gene's germline CDR1 is MNHEY and CDR2 SMNVEV (reference sequence). The CDR3 coding sequence is TGTGCCAGCAGTTCATCCCCCCCATACCAGAGTTCACCCCTCCACTTT. It specifies CASSSSPPYQSSPLHF.

This clonotype was observed many times. The genes are TRBV29-1 and TRBJ1-2, with D uncertain. The CDR3 covers 14 residues. The V gene lost 5 bases and the J gene lost 3 bases, with 16 bases spanning the gap. Germline V gene data show CDR1 as SQVTM and CDR2 as ANQGSEA. As DNA, the CDR3 is TGCAGCGTTCTTGCCGGGTTTTGGGACTATGGCTACACCTTC. The encoded protein is CSVLAGFWDYGYTF.

This clonotype was recorded many times. The J gene is TRBJ2-7, the V gene TRBV20-1, with D perhaps matching TRBD1 (5 bases). Germline assignment: CDR1 DFQATT and CDR2 SNEGSKA (reference sequence). This CDR3 comprises 13 residues. V was shortened by 6 bases and J by 3 bases, with 15 bases between the two germline ends. CDR3 amino acids: CSATTDKNYEQYF. DNA of the CDR3: TGCAGTGCCACTACGGACAAGAACTACGAGCAGTACTTC.

This clonotype was seen a handful of times. The V and J genes are TRBV6-5 and TRBJ1-5; D is perhaps TRBD1 (6 bases). Germline assignment: CDR1 MNHEY and CDR2 SVGAGI. The V end lost 4 bases, the J end lost 2 bases, and 12 bases lay between the germline ends. The CDR3 consists of 15 residues. This CDR3 reads CASSSTGPGNQPQHF. CDR3 bases: TGTGCCAGCAGTTCCACAGGGCCGGGCAATCAGCCCCAGCATTTT.

This clonotype was found a few times. The rearrangement links TRBV7-9 to TRBJ1-6; D gene uncertain. Trimming took off 1 base at V and 5 bases at J, with 0 bases between the two ends. CDR1 SEHNR and CDR2 FQNEAQ come from the germline V gene (reference sequence). The CDR3 is 12 residues long. The CDR3 region is CASSLDNSPLHF. CDR3 nucleotide sequence: TGTGCCAGCAGCTTAGATAATTCACCCCTCCACTTT.

This clonotype was seen ten or more times. J is TRBJ1-2 and V is TRBV7-8; the D is unclear. CDR1 is SGHVS, CDR2 FQNEAQ, per germline. V lost 0 bases and J 7 bases, leaving 12 bases between the germline ends. This CDR3 has 14 residues. CDR3 nucleotides: TGTGCCAGCAGCTTAGCCCGTTGGGGAAGTGGCTACACCTTC. Encoded protein: CASSLARWGSGYTF.

The J gene is TRBJ2-7, the V gene TRBV9, with 7 bases aligning to TRBD1. V shed 4 bases and J 2 bases; nucleotides not matched to a gene: 3. The CDR3 covers 13 residues. Per germline, CDR1 SGDLS and CDR2 YYNGEE. CDR3 DNA: TGTGCCAGCAGCCCGCAGGGGGCCTACGAGCAGTACTTC. Translated: CASSPQGAYEQYF.

This clonotype came up many times. The rearrangement uses TRBV5-5 and TRBJ1-2; D is perhaps TRBD1 (6 bases). Trimming left V 1 base short and J 3 bases short, with 10 bases between. This CDR3 is built from 14 residues. The V gene's germline CDR1 is SGHKS and CDR2 YYEKEE (reference sequence). CDR3 coding DNA: TGTGCCAGCAGCTTGCAAAGACAGGACTATGGCTACACCTTC. Translating it yields CASSLQRQDYGYTF.

This clonotype was picked up many times. This chain uses TRBV12-3 or TRBV12-4 with TRBJ2-3, with D uncertain. V lost 10 bases, J lost 7 bases, and 9 bases lay in between. CDR3 length: 10 residues. The CDR3 region has the DNA TGTGCCACCCTGAAACATACGCAGTATTTT. Protein sequence: CATLKHTQYF.

This clonotype was recorded once. The rearrangement joins TRBV6-2 or TRBV6-3 to TRBJ2-7, with 10 bases identical to TRBD1. Unmatched junction bases numbered 11, after V lost 5 bases and J lost 4 bases. This CDR3 comprises 16 residues. Germline CDR1 and CDR2: MNHEY and SVGEGT. The CDR3 is CASSTGGGQGIYEQYF. Here the CDR3 DNA reads TGTGCCAGCAGTACCGGCGGGGGACAGGGGATATACGAGCAGTACTTC.

This clonotype was found many times. The chain links TRBV6-2 or TRBV6-3 to TRBJ2-7, with D tentatively TRBD2 (7 bases). Germline CDR1 and CDR2: MNHEY and SVGEGT. V shed 2 bases and J shed 3 bases, with 14 bases lying between them. This CDR3 is built from 15 residues. CDR3 bases: TGTGCCAGCAGTTACCGGGCGGGGGCCTACTACGAGCAGTACTTC. Translation gives CASSYRAGAYYEQYF.

The V call is TRBV5-1, the J call TRBJ2-1; 9 positions match TRBD2. V lost 3 bases to trimming and J lost 0 bases; unmatched junction nucleotides: 10. This CDR3 is built from 18 residues. Germline values: CDR1 SGHRS, CDR2 YFSETQ. CDR3: CASSYPGAGGNSYNEQFF. DNA for the CDR3: TGCGCCAGCAGCTACCCAGGAGCGGGAGGCAACTCCTACAATGAGCAGTTCTTC.

The gene calls are TRBV5-4 and TRBJ2-1; D is ambiguous. This CDR3 region has 12 residues. Looked up from germline, CDR1 is SGHNT and CDR2 is YYREEE (reference sequence). V gave up 0 bases and J gave up 9 bases, with 7 bases separating them. The CDR3 nucleotides are TGTGCCAGCAGCTTGGATTGGGCTGAGCAGTTCTTC. It specifies CASSLDWAEQFF.

In this sample, this clonotype turned up many times. The V call is TRBV20-1, the J call TRBJ2-3; D is tentatively TRBD1 or TRBD2 (7 bases each). Germline V gene sequence: CDR1 DFQATT, CDR2 SNEGSKA (reference sequence). V was clipped by 5 bases and J by 10 bases, with 22 bases between them. This CDR3 is built from 14 residues. This chain's CDR3 is CSASGTAGFIAQYF. For the CDR3, the DNA is TGCAGTGCTTCCGGGACAGCGGGATTCATAGCGCAGTATTTT.

This clonotype occurred many times. The chain has TRBV10-3 and TRBJ1-1; a weak D match, TRBD1 (5 bases). Deletions cut 8 bases from V and 2 bases from J, with 9 bases between. Per germline, CDR1 ENHRY and CDR2 SYGVKD. The CDR3 has 12 residues. The CDR3 DNA is TGTGCCATCGCCGGACAAAACACTGAAGCTTTCTTT. Translation: CAIAGQNTEAFF.

This clonotype showed up many times. The chain recombines TRBV11-3 with TRBJ2-3, with unresolved D. V was cut by 1 base and J by 5 bases, with 10 bases left in between. In germline, CDR1 is SGHNT, CDR2 YENEEA. The length of the CDR3 is 14 residues. CDR3: CASSLAGIGDTQYF. The DNA for the CDR3 is TGTGCCAGCAGCTTAGCTGGGATCGGAGATACGCAGTATTTT.

This clonotype has a handful of counts. The chain is built from TRBV27 and TRBJ2-7; the D gene is possibly TRBD2 (5 bases). The V end lost 5 bases, the J end lost 1 base, and 9 bases lay between the germline ends. There are 13 residues in the CDR3. Germline values: CDR1 MNHEY, CDR2 SMNVEV (reference sequence). CDR3: CASSELGSYEQYF. Written as DNA, the CDR3 is TGTGCCAGCAGTGAACTAGGATCCTACGAGCAGTACTTC.

There are many counts of this clonotype. The chain links TRBV19 to TRBJ2-3, with D perhaps TRBD2 (5 bases). CDR1 is LNHDA and CDR2 is SQIVND in the germline V gene (reference sequence). V was clipped by 7 bases and J by 4 bases, with 15 bases between them. The CDR3 loop spans 14 amino acids. The CDR3 sequence is CASTTTSGSDTQYF. DNA for the CDR3: TGTGCCAGTACTACTACATCGGGGTCAGATACGCAGTATTTT.

This clonotype was observed a few times. The rearrangement joins TRBV15 to TRBJ2-3; 7 positions match TRBD1. CDR1 and CDR2 (germline): LNHNV, YYDKDF (reference sequence). CDR3 length equals 16 residues. The V gene end was trimmed by 0 bases and the J gene end by 0 bases; junction bases not matched to a gene: 3. The CDR3 DNA is TGTGCCACCAGCAGAGAAACAGGGGCCAGCACAGATACGCAGTATTTT. Translating gives CATSRETGASTDTQYF. Full variable domain (outside the CDR3, taken from reference TRBV15 and TRBJ2-3): DAMVIQNPRYQVTQFGKPVTLSCSQTLNHNVMYWYQQKSSQAPKLLFHYYDKDFNNEADTPDNFQSRRPNTSFCFLDIRSPGLGDTAMYLCATSRETGASTDTQYFGPGTRLTVL.

The CDR3 sequence: CASRPPSYNEQFF. As DNA, the CDR3 is TGTGCCAGCAGACCCCCATCCTACAATGAGCAGTTCTTC. The rearrangement uses TRBV6-2 or TRBV6-3 and TRBJ2-1; unclear D gene. CDR3 length: 13 amino acids. Germline values: CDR1 MNHEY, CDR2 SVGEGT. V was pared by 6 bases and J by 1 base, with 7 bases between.

This chain connects TRBV4-1 to TRBJ1-6, with D perhaps TRBD1 (6 bases). The CDR3 spans 15 residues. Germline CDR1 is MGHRA and CDR2 is YSYEKL. Trimming took 0 bases from V and 8 from J, leaving 11 bases between them. The CDR3 nucleotides read TGCGCCAGCAGCCAAGAGAAAGGGGGTTATTCACCCCTCCACTTT. This encodes CASSQEKGGYSPLHF.

This clonotype has a handful of counts. V gene TRBV18 combines with J gene TRBJ1-2; 8 bases agree with TRBD1. This CDR3 contains 15 residues. Germline V gives CDR1 KGHSH, CDR2 LQKENI. The V gene end was trimmed by 3 bases and the J gene end by 2 bases; junction bases not matched to a gene: 5. The CDR3 loop reads CASSPGDRPNYGYTF. CDR3 bases: TGTGCCAGCTCACCGGGGGACAGGCCAAACTATGGCTACACCTTC.

There are a few counts of this clonotype. This chain connects TRBV7-9 to TRBJ2-1, with D perhaps matching TRBD2 (5 bases). The CDR3 is 13 residues long. Trimming cost V 5 bases and J 9 bases, with 14 bases left between them. Germline CDR1 is SEHNR and CDR2 is FQNEAQ (reference sequence). The DNA for the CDR3 is TGTGCCAGCAGCGTCGAACTAGGCGGTGAGCAGTTCTTC. Translated, it gives CASSVELGGEQFF.

This clonotype was recorded at least ten times. The rearrangement joins TRBV20-1 to TRBJ1-6, with D unresolved. Trimming removed 4 bases from V and 4 bases from J, with 14 bases in between. Looked up from germline, CDR1 is DFQATT and CDR2 is SNEGSKA (reference sequence). The CDR3 runs to 15 residues. The CDR3 region is CSAKSERGYNSPLHF. The DNA of the CDR3 is TGCAGTGCTAAGTCCGAAAGAGGGTATAATTCACCCCTCCACTTT.